The text below deals with one TCR beta chain. Its antigen is not identified. V dropped 0 bases and J dropped 7; count of bases not matched to a gene: 3. Germline lookup yields CDR1 SGHRS and CDR2 YFSETQ. CDR3 length equals 14 residues. All donors participated as healthy donors of bone marrow. A multiplex PCR was run with 60 Vbeta primers and 13 Jbeta primers. Method: immunoSEQ multiplex PCR; TCRdb's copy keeps in-frame clones and lacks some. The table lists approximately 90,000 clones, about 76% of them singletons, with approximately 4.4% in the top ten. The record originates from a study of cytomegalovirus exposure and HLA in healthy donors. Study outcomes and limitations: Researchers catalogued 164 TCR beta chains as cytomegalovirus-associated.

V and J are TRBV5-1 and TRBJ1-4; 7 bases align to TRBD1. This clonotype was sampled from a woman in her 40s in good health and CMV-seronegative. The material sequenced was PBMCs. This CDR3 is CASSLGQGFEKLFF. The CDR3 DNA sequence: TGCGCCAGCAGCTTGGGACAGGGTTTTGAAAAACTGTTTTTT.